This TCR beta chain was sequenced during a study of blood T cell repertoires in COVID-19. Recovered status in Cohort 3 required two negative PCRs, clearance, or symptom resolution. Clones were sequenced by immunoSEQ multiplex PCR, and TCRdb holds only the in-frame ones, with some missing. The data contain 150,000 to 200,000 clones, 82% of them singletons. The sample comprised PBMCs or T cells enriched from blood (not recorded which). The receptor was derived from a man aged 55 to 70 who had recovered from COVID-19.

In nucleotides, the CDR3 is TGTGCCAGCTCCCTTCGGCCCGGGGGTAAGGGCAATCAGCCCCAGCATTTT. This sequence encodes CASSLRPGGKGNQPQHF. The V and J genes are TRBV18 and TRBJ1-5; D may be TRBD1 (5 bases). There are 17 residues in the CDR3. The germline V gene encodes CDR1 KGHSH and CDR2 LQKENI. V was trimmed by 6 bases and J by 2 bases, leaving 20 bases between them.